The 26 T cell receptor beta chains below come from one sample, sequenced in a study of control samples from healthy donors and cancer patients (dated by TCRdb to about 2020). Receptor libraries were prepared by the immunoSEQ multiplex PCR assay. In its TCRdb copy, this immuneACCESS table keeps in-frame sequences only and misses some clones. Where compared with another copy, unresolved V genes explain less than half of these, and the others have no known cause. This sample gives 100,000 to 150,000 clones in total; about 90% of them show up just once. The ten largest make up around 1.7% of the sample. The material sequenced was blood. Every receptor here comes from a man aged 18 to 29 in good health.

The rearrangement joins TRBV11-2 to TRBJ2-5; 12 bases are a match to TRBD2. CDR1 is SGHAT and CDR2 is FQNNGV in the germline V gene. The V segment lost 4 bases and the J segment 4 bases; nucleotides outside the gene matches: 1. CDR3 length: 14 amino acids. The CDR3 protein is CASSSGLAGETQYF. The CDR3 bases are TGTGCCAGCAGCTCGGGACTAGCGGGAGAGACCCAGTACTTC.

This sequence joins TRBV24-1 and TRBJ2-3; D not resolved. Trimming removed 5 bases from V and 4 bases from J, with 6 bases in between. Germline CDR1 and CDR2: KGHDR and SFDVKD. This CDR3 spans 12 amino acids. CDR3 nucleotide sequence: TGTGCCACCAGTGGGATCCCAGATACGCAGTATTTT. It encodes CATSGIPDTQYF.

The chain carries TRBV4-1 and TRBJ1-5; a possible D gene is TRBD1 (5 bases). Trimming removed 1 base from V and 3 bases from J, with 13 bases in between. The V gene's germline CDR1 is MGHRA and CDR2 YSYEKL. The CDR3 spans 16 residues. CDR3 in amino acids: CASSQAPGTPNQPQHF. CDR3 nucleotide sequence: TGCGCCAGCAGCCAAGCCCCAGGGACCCCCAATCAGCCCCAGCATTTT.

This rearrangement joins TRBV6-1 to TRBJ2-7, with D perhaps assigned TRBD1 or TRBD2 (5 bases each). The length of the CDR3 is 12 residues. Germline CDR1 is MNHNS and CDR2 is SASEGT. V was shortened by 1 base and J by 7 bases, with 8 bases between the two germline ends. CDR3 nucleotides: TGTGCCAGCAGTGAAGGGGGCGGGGAGCAGTACTTC. The encoded protein is CASSEGGGEQYF.

In its sample, this clone was seen many times. V gene TRBV5-1 combines with J gene TRBJ1-4; 7 nucleotides match TRBD1. The CDR3 is made up of 16 amino acids. The V gene end was trimmed by 0 bases and the J gene end by 5 bases; junction bases not matched to a gene: 7. The germline CDR1 and CDR2 sequences are SGHRS and YFSETQ. The CDR3 reads CASSLVKAGGNEKLFF. The CDR3, as DNA: TGCGCCAGCAGCTTGGTTAAGGCAGGGGGAAATGAAAAACTGTTTTTT.

The genes are TRBV19 and TRBJ2-3, with D hard to call. The ends were cut back, 3 bases at V and 2 bases at J, with 12 bases in the middle. The CDR3 is made up of 15 amino acids. Germline CDR1 is LNHDA and CDR2 is SQIVND (reference sequence). The CDR3 region has the DNA TGTGCCAGTAGTATGGGATTACACTTCACAGATACGCAGTATTTT. It yields the protein CASSMGLHFTDTQYF.

The chain carries TRBV9 and TRBJ2-1, with 7 positions matching TRBD2. Germline CDR1 reads SGDLS; CDR2 reads YYNGEE. V lost 2 bases, J lost 5 bases, and 4 bases stayed unmatched. The length of the CDR3 is 14 residues. This CDR3 reads CASSVGTTNNEQFF. The CDR3 DNA reads as TGTGCCAGCAGCGTGGGGACTACTAACAATGAGCAGTTCTTC.

This clone has only a few counts. The chain recombines TRBV29-1 with TRBJ2-5; D remains ambiguous. Germline V gives CDR1 SQVTM, CDR2 ANQGSEA. Trimming took 4 bases from V and 5 from J, leaving 5 bases between them. This CDR3 region has 10 residues. The CDR3 sequence: CSVAFETQYF. In DNA, the CDR3 is TGCAGCGTTGCCTTCGAGACCCAGTACTTC.

This rearrangement joins TRBV7-9 to TRBJ2-1; D possibly matches TRBD1 or TRBD2 (6 bases each). Trimming left V 1 base short and J 5 bases short, with 21 bases between. The CDR3 is 18 amino acids. From germline, CDR1 is SEHNR and CDR2 FQNEAQ (reference sequence). The CDR3 DNA is TGTGCCAGCAGCTTAGGCTTCTTGAAGGGGCGGGACAACAATGAGCAGTTCTTC. Protein sequence: CASSLGFLKGRDNNEQFF.

This chain uses TRBV5-1 with TRBJ1-1, with TRBD1 as a possible D gene (6 bases). Looked up from germline, CDR1 is SGHRS and CDR2 is YFSETQ. V gave up 4 bases and J gave up 7 bases, with 11 bases separating them. The CDR3 loop spans 12 amino acids. The CDR3 coding sequence is TGCGCCAGCAGCCTGGAGGGGGGTGAAGCTTTCTTT. This codes for CASSLEGGEAFF.

The chain carries TRBV5-1 and TRBJ2-7; D is unresolved. CDR3 length equals 16 residues. Germline CDR1 reads SGHRS; CDR2 reads YFSETQ. V gave up 2 bases and J gave up 7 bases, with 22 bases separating them. In DNA form, the CDR3 reads TGCGCCAGCAGCTTTATAACAGCCCCTGGGTCTCGGGAGCAGTACTTC. It specifies CASSFITAPGSREQYF. The complete variable domain, with remaining parts taken from reference TRBV5-1 and TRBJ2-7, reads KAGVTQTPRYLIKTRGQQVTLSCSPISGHRSVSWYQQTPGQGLQFLFEYFSETQRNKGNFPGRFSGRQFSNSRSEMNVSTLELGDSALYLCASSFITAPGSREQYFGPGTRLTVT.

This chain uses TRBV5-1 with TRBJ2-1; TRBD2 agrees at 10 bases. The trim removed 3 bases at V and 8 bases at J, leaving 8 bases unmatched. Looked up from germline, CDR1 is SGHRS and CDR2 is YFSETQ. The CDR3 loop spans 15 amino acids. This CDR3 is CASSWTGTSVDEQFF. The CDR3 DNA reads TGCGCCAGCAGCTGGACCGGGACTAGCGTGGATGAGCAGTTCTTC.

This clone was seen more than once but under ten times. The chain is built from TRBV5-1 and TRBJ2-4, with D possibly TRBD1 on 6 matching bases. Germline-derived CDR1 and CDR2 are SGHRS and YFSETQ. The CDR3 consists of 15 residues. With 0 bases removed from V and 8 bases from J, the gap between germline ends came to 15 bases. The CDR3 is CASSLGQSEGDIQYF. Written as DNA, the CDR3 is TGCGCCAGCAGCTTGGGACAGTCCGAGGGGGACATTCAGTACTTC. Full variable domain (rest looked up from reference TRBV5-1 and TRBJ2-4): KAGVTQTPRYLIKTRGQQVTLSCSPISGHRSVSWYQQTPGQGLQFLFEYFSETQRNKGNFPGRFSGRQFSNSRSEMNVSTLELGDSALYLCASSLGQSEGDIQYFGAGTRLSVL.

This chain connects TRBV3-1 (or the pseudogene TRBV3-2) to TRBJ1-1; 7 positions agree with TRBD1. This CDR3 spans 12 amino acids. With V trimmed by 4 bases and J by 7 bases, 3 bases remained unmatched. CDR1 and CDR2 from the germline V gene are LGHDT and YNNKEL (reference sequence). The CDR3 loop reads CASSRQGVEAFF. CDR3 nucleotides: TGTGCCAGCAGCCGACAGGGAGTTGAAGCTTTCTTT.

The rearrangement uses TRBV6-5 and TRBJ2-7; D perhaps matches TRBD1 (5 bases). Germline CDR1 and CDR2: MNHEY and SVGAGI. V was shortened by 8 bases and J by 0 bases, with 14 bases between the two germline ends. CDR3 length: 14 residues. CDR3 nucleotide sequence: TGTGCCAGCCGAAAGGGGCACCTCTCCTACGAGCAGTACTTC. Its translation: CASRKGHLSYEQYF.

The chain carries TRBV28 and TRBJ2-5; 9 nucleotides line up with TRBD2. Germline lookup yields CDR1 MDHEN and CDR2 SYDVKM. The ends lost 5 bases at V and 4 bases at J; junction bases unmatched: 5. CDR3 size: 14 residues. The CDR3 coding sequence is TGTGCCAGCAGTACCGCGGGAGGGGTAGAGACCCAGTACTTC. Residues: CASSTAGGVETQYF.

This clone was seen just once. The CDR3 region is CASSPEGLAGGYTYNEQFF. CDR3 in DNA: TGTGCCAGCAGCCCCGAGGGACTAGCGGGGGGATACACCTACAATGAGCAGTTCTTC. V gene TRBV7-3 combines with J gene TRBJ2-1, with 15 bases identical to TRBD2. This CDR3 has 19 residues. From germline, CDR1 is SGHTA and CDR2 FQGTGA. Trimming cost V 5 bases and J 2 bases; bases outside gene matches: 10.

The V call is TRBV6-5, the J call TRBJ2-7; 7 bases match TRBD1. Germline loops: CDR1 MNHEY, CDR2 SVGAGI. This CDR3 contains 13 residues. V lost 7 bases to trimming and J lost 4 bases; unmatched junction nucleotides: 7. Here the CDR3 reads CASTKGAAYEQYF. The CDR3, as DNA: TGTGCCAGCACCAAGGGGGCAGCGTACGAGCAGTACTTC.

V is TRBV5-1 and J is TRBJ2-1; D is perhaps TRBD1 or TRBD2 (5 bases each). The CDR3 has 15 amino acids. The V gene's germline CDR1 is SGHRS and CDR2 YFSETQ. Trimming pared 7 bases from V and 0 bases from J, leaving 14 bases between. CDR3 loop: CASLAGDPSYNEQFF. The CDR3 nucleotides are TGCGCCAGCCTAGCTGGGGACCCCTCCTACAATGAGCAGTTCTTC. Full variable domain (rest looked up from reference TRBV5-1 and TRBJ2-1): KAGVTQTPRYLIKTRGQQVTLSCSPISGHRSVSWYQQTPGQGLQFLFEYFSETQRNKGNFPGRFSGRQFSNSRSEMNVSTLELGDSALYLCASLAGDPSYNEQFFGPGTRLTVL.

The rearrangement uses TRBV19 and TRBJ1-5; 9 bases agree with TRBD1. The CDR3 contains 17 residues. V was clipped by 5 bases and J by 4 bases; unmatched bases: 12. Germline V gives CDR1 LNHDA, CDR2 SQIVND (reference sequence). CDR3: CASSSNSQGARNQPQHF. The CDR3, as DNA: TGTGCCAGTAGTTCCAATTCACAGGGGGCGCGGAATCAGCCCCAGCATTTT.

The rearrangement links TRBV6-5 to TRBJ2-1; perhaps TRBD1 as D (6 bases). The CDR3 length is 14 residues. Germline V gene lookup returns CDR1 MNHEY and CDR2 SVGAGI. Trimming stripped 4 bases from V and 6 bases from J, with 13 bases between. The CDR3 loop is CASSFDRLSNEQFF. CDR3 nucleotide sequence: TGTGCCAGCAGTTTCGACAGGTTATCCAATGAGCAGTTCTTC.

The V call is TRBV19, the J call TRBJ1-1, with D possibly TRBD1 on 5 matching bases. Per the germline V gene, CDR1 is LNHDA and CDR2 is SQIVND (reference sequence). The CDR3 loop spans 16 amino acids. The V end lost 7 bases, the J end lost 0 bases, and 18 bases lay between the germline ends. The chain's CDR3 is CASISDIGALNTEAFF. The CDR3 DNA is TGTGCCAGTATAAGTGACATCGGGGCTCTGAACACTGAAGCTTTCTTT.

The genes are TRBV27 and TRBJ2-5; no definite D call. The CDR3 loop spans 11 amino acids. The V and J ends lost 6 bases and 5 bases respectively, with 7 bases between them. Looked up from germline, CDR1 is MNHEY and CDR2 is SMNVEV (reference sequence). In DNA, the CDR3 is TGTGCCAGCAGCTCTAGTGAGACCCAGTACTTC. Its protein is CASSSSETQYF.

V gene TRBV19 combines with J gene TRBJ2-4, with TRBD1 as a possible D gene (5 bases). CDR3 length: 16 amino acids. V gave up 1 base and J gave up 0 bases, with 10 bases separating them. Per the germline V gene, CDR1 is LNHDA and CDR2 is SQIVND (reference sequence). CDR3 in DNA: TGTGCCAGTAGTATAGGGGGCGTGGTAGCCAAAAACATTCAGTACTTC. It specifies CASSIGGVVAKNIQYF.

The chain is built from TRBV15 and TRBJ1-1; a weak D match, TRBD1 (5 bases). The germline CDR1 and CDR2 sequences are LNHNV and YYDKDF (reference sequence). The CDR3 covers 16 residues. V lost 5 bases and J 2 bases, leaving 18 bases between the germline ends. CDR3 nucleotides: TGTGCCACCAGCCTTTCCTTGGGGCAGGGAAACACTGAAGCTTTCTTT. Amino acids: CATSLSLGQGNTEAFF.

CDR3 residues: CASSLRPSGRTDTQYF. DNA for the CDR3: TGTGCCAGCAGCTTAAGGCCTAGCGGGAGAACAGATACGCAGTATTTT. This chain joins TRBV7-3 and TRBJ2-3; TRBD2 aligns across 10 bases. CDR3 size: 16 residues. Germline V CDR1 and CDR2: SGHTA, FQGTGA. V lost 1 base to trimming and J lost 3 bases; unmatched junction nucleotides: 4.